These 31 T cell receptor beta chains originate from one sample sequenced in a study of blood T cell repertoires in COVID-19. Using immunoSEQ multiplex PCR, the repertoire was profiled, and TCRdb retains in-frame clones only, with some absent. The repertoire holds hundreds of thousands of clones, with 89% as singletons. The sample comprised peripheral blood. The receptor set was obtained from a woman in her twenties or thirties with COVID-19, enrolled during active disease.

The chain joins TRBV29-1 to TRBJ1-5; unclear D gene. Germline V lookup: CDR1 SQVTM, CDR2 ANQGSEA. The CDR3 length is 13 residues. V was pared by 7 bases and J by 7 bases, with 17 bases between. CDR3 sequence: CSALTLEGQPQHF. The CDR3 region has the DNA TGCAGCGCGCTGACCCTCGAGGGACAGCCCCAGCATTTT.

This clone has at least ten counts. The CDR3 protein is CAVAGNADTQYF. In DNA form, the CDR3 reads TGTGCCGTAGCGGGGAATGCAGATACGCAGTATTTT. This rearrangement joins TRBV6-5 to TRBJ2-3, with TRBD2 identical over 8 bases. V trimming: 11 bases; J trimming: 4 bases; junction bases outside the gene matches: 5. Germline V gene data show CDR1 as MNHEY and CDR2 as SVGAGI. The CDR3 extends over 12 amino acids.

About this clone: Other DNA sequences in this specimen translate into the identical CDR3. The rearrangement joins TRBV7-2 to TRBJ2-1, with D maybe TRBD2 (7 bases). Trimming removed 0 bases from V and 1 base from J, with 10 bases in between. Germline CDR1 SGHTA, CDR2 FQGNSA. The length of the CDR3 is 16 residues. CDR3 region: CASSLAGGGSYNEQFF. The CDR3 coding sequence is TGTGCCAGCAGCTTAGCGGGAGGGGGGTCCTACAATGAGCAGTTCTTC. The variable domain in full, with the rest retrieved from reference TRBV7-2 and TRBJ2-1, is GAGVSQSPSNKVTEKGKDVELRCDPISGHTALYWYRQSLGQGLEFLIYFQGNSAPDKSGLPSDRFSAERTGGSVSTLTIQRTQQEDSAVYLCASSLAGGGSYNEQFFGPGTRLTVL.

V is TRBV19 and J is TRBJ1-1, with 7 bases fitting TRBD1. The CDR3 totals 16 residues. Germline V gene lookup returns CDR1 LNHDA and CDR2 SQIVND (reference sequence). With V trimmed by 9 bases and J by 0 bases, 13 bases remained unmatched. The CDR3 loop reads CASLRGTADLNTEAFF. The CDR3 DNA reads TGTGCCAGCTTGAGGGGGACAGCAGACTTGAACACTGAAGCTTTCTTT.

This chain uses TRBV19 with TRBJ2-5; the match to TRBD1 covers 7 bases. Per the germline V gene, CDR1 is LNHDA and CDR2 is SQIVND (reference sequence). The CDR3 length is 13 residues. The CDR3 DNA sequence: TGTGCATGTTCCGGACAGGAGAAGGAGACCCAGTACTTC. Residues: CACSGQEKETQYF. Complete variable domain (other parts from reference TRBV19 and TRBJ2-5): DGGITQSPKYLFRKEGQNVTLSCEQNLNHDAMYWYRQDPGQGLRLIYYSQIVNDFQKGDIAEGYSVSREKKESFPLTVTSAQKNPTAFYLCACSGQEKETQYFGPGTRLLVL.

The rearrangement links TRBV10-3 to TRBJ1-5; the D gene is possibly TRBD1 (5 bases). Trimming cost V 8 bases and J 4 bases, with 15 bases left between them. CDR1 is ENHRY, CDR2 SYGVKD, per germline. The CDR3 extends over 14 amino acids. DNA for the CDR3: TGTGCCATCGGCCGCAGGGAGGGGAATCAGCCCCAGCATTTT. This gives the protein CAIGRREGNQPQHF.

The chain carries TRBV5-5 and TRBJ2-7; 9 bases line up with TRBD1. Trimming removed 0 bases from V and 2 bases from J; junction bases left unmatched: 6. The CDR3 contains 16 residues. The germline gives CDR1 SGHKS, CDR2 YYEKEE (reference sequence). CDR3 amino acids: CASSLDPGQGTYEQYF. CDR3 coding DNA: TGTGCCAGCAGCTTGGATCCGGGACAGGGTACCTACGAGCAGTACTTC.

This chain links TRBV5-1 with TRBJ1-3, with TRBD1 matching 7 bases. This CDR3 has 15 residues. The V gene's germline CDR1 is SGHRS and CDR2 YFSETQ. V gave up 0 bases and J gave up 3 bases; unmatched junction bases: 3. DNA of the CDR3: TGCGCCAGCAGCTTGGAGGGGACAGATGGAAACACCATATATTTT. It codes for CASSLEGTDGNTIYF.

This chain joins TRBV6-1 and TRBJ2-3; 7 nucleotides match TRBD1. The CDR3 has 15 amino acids. J gave up 0 bases and V 2 bases, and 2 bases lay outside the gene matches. Per the germline V gene, CDR1 is MNHNS and CDR2 is SASEGT. The CDR3 region has the DNA TGTGCCAGCAGTGAATCGGGACAGAGCACAGATACGCAGTATTTT. It codes for CASSESGQSTDTQYF.

V gene TRBV7-2 combines with J gene TRBJ2-2, with 13 bases lining up with TRBD2. Germline V CDR1 and CDR2: SGHTA, FQGNSA. V shed 5 bases, J shed 4 bases, and the junction held 7 bases outside the gene matches. The CDR3 length is 17 residues. CDR3 protein: CASSPRTSGSRTGELFF. CDR3 nucleotide sequence: TGTGCCAGCAGCCCCCGGACTAGCGGGAGTCGCACCGGGGAGCTGTTTTTT.

This chain connects TRBV7-2 to TRBJ2-5; D gene uncertain. This CDR3 spans 13 amino acids. From germline, CDR1 is SGHTA and CDR2 FQGNSA. With 1 base removed from V and 0 bases from J, the gap between germline ends came to 3 bases. CDR3 region: CASSLVNQETQYF. The CDR3 coding sequence is TGTGCCAGCAGCTTAGTTAACCAAGAGACCCAGTACTTC.

The chain couples TRBV2 to TRBJ2-4, with D perhaps matching TRBD1 (6 bases). The germline V gene has CDR1 SNHLY and CDR2 FYNNEI. The CDR3 has 15 amino acids. V was clipped by 6 bases and J by 7 bases, with 19 bases between them. The CDR3 DNA reads TGTGCCAGCAGAATGGATAGCCTTAGGGGGAACATTCAGTACTTC. It is translated as CASRMDSLRGNIQYF. Using reference TRBV2 and TRBJ2-4 for the parts outside the CDR3, the full variable domain is EPEVTQTPSHQVTQMGQEVILRCVPISNHLYFYWYRQILGQKVEFLVSFYNNEISEKSEIFDDQFSVERPDGSNFTLKIRSTKLEDSAMYFCASRMDSLRGNIQYFGAGTRLSVL.

The gene calls are TRBV6-2 or TRBV6-3 and TRBJ1-5; D perhaps matches TRBD1 (5 bases). The germline gives CDR1 MNHEY, CDR2 SVGEGT. Between the trimmed V and J ends, which lost 2 bases and 5 bases, there was a span of 10 bases. CDR3 length: 14 residues. CDR3 coding DNA: TGTGCCAGCAGTTACCAGGGCGGATATCAGCCCCAGCATTTT. Encoded protein: CASSYQGGYQPQHF.

This rearrangement joins TRBV2 to TRBJ1-2, with TRBD1 identical over 7 bases. The germline CDR1 and CDR2 sequences are SNHLY and FYNNEI. The CDR3 extends over 14 amino acids. V was clipped by 5 bases and J by 1 base; unmatched bases: 4. The DNA for the CDR3 is TGTGCCAGCAGTTGGGACAGCAGTAACTATGGCTACACCTTC. Translation gives CASSWDSSNYGYTF.

This clone was picked up one time. The V call is TRBV7-8, the J call TRBJ2-3; 9 bases agree with TRBD1. CDR3 size: 13 residues. With 1 base clipped from V and 10 bases from J, the junction kept 3 bases outside the gene matches. Germline CDR1 is SGHVS and CDR2 is FQNEAQ. CDR3 region: CASSLGRDRAQYF. CDR3 DNA: TGTGCCAGCAGCTTAGGTCGGGACAGGGCGCAGTATTTT.

The V call is TRBV4-1, the J call TRBJ2-1; no definite D call. Between the trimmed V and J ends, which lost 6 bases and 0 bases, there was a span of 15 bases. CDR3 length: 16 residues. The germline gives CDR1 MGHRA, CDR2 YSYEKL. In nucleotides, the CDR3 is TGCGCCAGCAGTTATACGCAGAGCGCCTCCTACAATGAGCAGTTCTTC. It encodes CASSYTQSASYNEQFF.

This clone was seen once. The rearrangement links TRBV6-2 or TRBV6-3 to TRBJ1-3; D uncertain. The CDR3 has 16 residues. Deletions cut 2 bases from V and 0 bases from J, with 11 bases between. Germline V gene sequence: CDR1 MNHEY, CDR2 SVGEGT. CDR3: CASSYADKSSGNTIYF. CDR3 DNA sequence: TGTGCCAGCAGTTACGCCGACAAGAGCTCTGGAAACACCATATATTTT.

The chain links TRBV7-2 to TRBJ2-3; perhaps TRBD2 as D (6 bases). V shed 2 bases and J shed 5 bases, with 14 bases lying between them. This CDR3 comprises 15 residues. Germline V CDR1 and CDR2: SGHTA, FQGNSA. CDR3 coding DNA: TGTGCCAGCAGCTTATGGCCGGGGGTAGGAGATACGCAGTATTTT. Translating gives CASSLWPGVGDTQYF.

This clone came up once. The chain recombines TRBV11-2 with TRBJ1-1; TRBD1 aligns across 7 bases. Trimming removed 2 bases from V and 7 bases from J; junction bases left unmatched: 7. The germline gives CDR1 SGHAT, CDR2 FQNNGV. The CDR3 covers 14 residues. CDR3 sequence (DNA): TGTGCCAGCAGCTTATTCGTCCGGGACAGTGAAGCTTTCTTT. It yields the protein CASSLFVRDSEAFF.

The J gene is TRBJ2-1, the V gene TRBV11-2, with 11 bases lining up with TRBD2. The germline gives CDR1 SGHAT, CDR2 FQNNGV. The J segment lost 3 bases and the V segment lost 5 bases, leaving 12 bases of the junction unmatched. The CDR3 loop spans 18 amino acids. The CDR3 nucleotides are TGTGCCAGCAGCCAGACTAGCGGGGACAAAATGTTCTACAATGAGCAGTTCTTC. Residues: CASSQTSGDKMFYNEQFF.

As for this clone: Other DNA sequences in the sample encode the same CDR3. The chain combines TRBV18 with TRBJ2-7; D uncertain. CDR1 and CDR2 (germline): KGHSH, LQKENI. The CDR3 totals 13 residues. The V and J ends lost 3 bases and 3 bases respectively, with 9 bases between them. In DNA form, the CDR3 reads TGTGCCAGCTCACCCTCCGGAGTCTACGAGCAGTACTTC. Translation: CASSPSGVYEQYF. Combining the CDR3 with reference TRBV18 and TRBJ2-7 gives the whole variable domain NAGVMQNPRHLVRRRGQEARLRCSPMKGHSHVYWYRQLPEEGLKFMVYLQKENIIDESGMPKERFSAEFPKEGPSILRIQQVVRGDSAAYFCASSPSGVYEQYFGPGTRLTVT.

The rearrangement joins TRBV2 to TRBJ2-2; D is perhaps TRBD2 (6 bases). Trimming shortened V by 6 bases and J by 1 base, and 9 bases separated the two germline ends. This CDR3 comprises 14 residues. Germline lookup yields CDR1 SNHLY and CDR2 FYNNEI. The CDR3 DNA sequence: TGTGCCAGCAGGGCGGGACTGAACACCGGGGAGCTGTTTTTT. This encodes CASRAGLNTGELFF. The whole variable domain, filled in from reference TRBV2 and TRBJ2-2, reads EPEVTQTPSHQVTQMGQEVILRCVPISNHLYFYWYRQILGQKVEFLVSFYNNEISEKSEIFDDQFSVERPDGSNFTLKIRSTKLEDSAMYFCASRAGLNTGELFFGEGSRLTVL.

The chain links TRBV11-2 to TRBJ1-4; D possibly corresponds to TRBD1 (6 bases). The germline gives CDR1 SGHAT, CDR2 FQNNGV. CDR3 size: 16 residues. V was cut by 5 bases and J by 1 base, with 14 bases left in between. The CDR3 DNA is TGTGCCAGCAGCCCAGTCCAACAGGGAACTAATGAAAAACTGTTTTTT. Protein: CASSPVQQGTNEKLFF.

The chain couples TRBV10-3 to TRBJ1-6; tentative D call: TRBD1 (5 bases). Between the trimmed V and J ends, which lost 5 bases and 5 bases, there was a span of 13 bases. Germline assignment: CDR1 ENHRY and CDR2 SYGVKD. CDR3 length equals 15 residues. CDR3 coding DNA: TGTGCCATCAGTCCACAGGTGACGAATAATTCACCCCTCCACTTT. This codes for CAISPQVTNNSPLHF.

The chain has TRBV19 and TRBJ1-1; D uncertain. CDR1 is LNHDA and CDR2 is SQIVND in the germline V gene (reference sequence). Trimming removed 0 bases from V and 10 bases from J, with 18 bases in between. The CDR3 runs 15 residues. CDR3 in DNA: TGTGCCAGTAGTATAGATCTGGAGGTGGCGGGTGGAGCTTTCTTT. Protein sequence: CASSIDLEVAGGAFF.

V and J are TRBV27 and TRBJ1-1; 8 nucleotides align to TRBD1. Losses at the gene ends were 5 bases for V and 1 base for J; bases not matched to a gene: 6. The germline gives CDR1 MNHEY, CDR2 SMNVEV (reference sequence). The CDR3 extends over 15 amino acids. CDR3 region: CASSADRGGNTEAFF. Here the CDR3 DNA reads TGTGCCAGCAGTGCCGACAGGGGCGGGAACACTGAAGCTTTCTTT.

The chain joins TRBV6-4 to TRBJ1-2; the match to TRBD1 covers 12 bases. Unmatched junction bases numbered 6, after V lost 6 bases and J lost 7 bases. The CDR3 runs to 14 residues. Germline loops: CDR1 MRHNA, CDR2 SNTAGT. The CDR3 DNA follows: TGTGCCAGCAGGGCGGGACAGGGGGCATCTGGCTACACCTTC. The encoded protein is CASRAGQGASGYTF.

The rearrangement joins TRBV7-6 to TRBJ2-3; D ambiguous. This CDR3 is 16 amino acids long. The V and J ends lost 5 bases and 0 bases respectively, with 15 bases between them. In germline, CDR1 is SGHVS, CDR2 FNYEAQ. This CDR3 reads CASSPLRSPSTDTQYF. The CDR3 DNA sequence: TGTGCCAGCAGCCCCCTCAGAAGTCCTAGCACAGATACGCAGTATTTT.

This clone showed up many times. The chain has TRBV6-4 and TRBJ1-3; 8 nucleotides line up with TRBD1. The V segment lost 4 bases and the J segment 2 bases; nucleotides outside the gene matches: 4. Germline V gives CDR1 MRHNA, CDR2 SNTAGT. The CDR3 runs 15 residues. For the CDR3, the DNA is TGTGCCAGCAGTGTTGAGACAGGGGCTGGAAACACCATATATTTT. The encoded protein is CASSVETGAGNTIYF.

This chain joins TRBV5-1 and TRBJ1-6; 11 bases map to TRBD1. CDR3 length equals 16 residues. The junction had 4 bases not matched to a gene; V was cut back by 3 bases and J by 5 bases. Looked up from germline, CDR1 is SGHRS and CDR2 is YFSETQ. The CDR3 is CASSWTGGRDNSPLHF. DNA for the CDR3: TGCGCCAGCAGCTGGACAGGGGGCCGGGATAATTCACCCCTCCACTTT.

This chain connects TRBV2 to TRBJ2-7, with 11 nucleotides matching TRBD2. Germline CDR1 and CDR2: SNHLY and FYNNEI. J lost 4 bases, V lost 4 bases, and 6 bases had no gene match. The CDR3 is 15 residues long. For the CDR3, the DNA is TGTGCCAGCAGTGTTGGACTAGCGGGTCTATACGAGCAGTACGTC. Amino acids: CASSVGLAGLYEQYV.